The clone carrying this T cell receptor beta chain was seen only a few times. What it recognizes is unknown. The data originate from a study of T-cell reconstitution after alpha-beta-depleted transplantation in children. Overall study findings and caveats: It was newly produced T cells that mostly accounted for T-cell counts and diversity one year after transplant. Elevated TCRbeta diversity at day 60 was traced, in some patients, to surviving recipient T cells and thymic progenitors. Expanded graft clones numbering several hundred reportedly gave rise to alpha-beta T cells about two months after transplant.

Unique molecular identifiers were built into the TCRbeta library. TCRdb reprocessed the PCR reads with MiXCR, giving one entry per CDR3 protein. The profile shows 85,000 to 120,000 distinct CDR3 sequences, about 6.8% of them singletons. The material was PBMCs, obtained before TCRalphabeta/CD19-depleted stem cell transplant. This TCR was sampled from a boy younger than 10 with acute lymphoblastic leukemia, due to receive a stem cell transplant.

CDR3 DNA sequence: TGTGCCAGCAGCCAACAGGTCACCGGGGAGCTGTTTTTT. Protein sequence: CASSQQVTGELFF. The V gene is TRBV4-2, the J gene TRBJ2-2, with D uncertain. Germline-derived CDR1 and CDR2 are LGHNA and YNFKEQ. V was shortened by 2 bases and J by 4 bases, with 5 bases between the two germline ends. The CDR3 is 13 residues long.